This TCR beta chain was found in a study of blood T cells in healthy people across ages. Extractions gave at least 6 micrograms of total RNA per sample. Comments on this clonotype: As yet, its antigen is unknown.

The study, taken as a whole, reports: Diversity estimates from one million T cells were considered underestimates.

The CDR3 is made up of 17 amino acids. Trimming removed 6 bases from V and 6 bases from J; junction bases left unmatched: 11. Germline V gene sequence: CDR1 MDHEN, CDR2 SYDVKM. PCR was performed a second time for about 6 to 12 cycles using a sample-barcoded 5' primer and a J-beta primer mix. Using its own MiXCR run on the 5' RACE reads, TCRdb lists one record per CDR3 protein. Here the sample spans some 760,000 distinct CDR3 sequences, about 25% being singletons. This sample was shared with a second study, whose subject was T cells of mothers and their children. That source notes: Slightly, though not significantly, more overlap was seen in related than in unrelated mother-child pairs. Across the analysis, no persistent microchimeric T cell clones were detected.

The sequence derives from a boy between 10 and 17 years old in good health. What was sequenced was blood. The chain is built from TRBV28 and TRBJ2-5; TRBD2 matches at 15 bases. CDR3 DNA sequence: TGTGCCAGCAGATTTGGACTAGCGGGAGGGAGTGAAAAGACCCAGTACTTC. Its protein product is CASRFGLAGGSEKTQYF.